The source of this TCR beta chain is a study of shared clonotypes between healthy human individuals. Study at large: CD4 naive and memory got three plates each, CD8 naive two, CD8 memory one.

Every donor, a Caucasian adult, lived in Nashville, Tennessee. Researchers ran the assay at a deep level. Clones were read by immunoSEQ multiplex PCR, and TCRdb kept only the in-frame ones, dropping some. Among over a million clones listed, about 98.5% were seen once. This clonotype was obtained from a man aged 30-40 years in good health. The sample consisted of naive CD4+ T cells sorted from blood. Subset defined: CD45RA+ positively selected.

The CDR3 here is CASPGQGANTGELFF. The CDR3 DNA reads TGTGCCAGCCCCGGACAGGGTGCGAACACCGGGGAGCTGTTTTTT. The chain couples TRBV7-9 to TRBJ2-2; TRBD1 matches at 8 bases. Germline V gene data show CDR1 as SEHNR and CDR2 as FQNEAQ (reference sequence). V lost 8 bases and J lost 0; bases outside the gene matches: 5. There are 15 residues in the CDR3.